This is a list of T cell receptor beta chains from one sample in a study of Graves' ophthalmopathy and Graves' hyperthyroidism. Via MiXCR, TCRdb re-called the multiplex PCR reads, giving one row per CDR3 protein. Among hundreds of thousands of distinct CDR3 sequences, roughly 20% were seen once, and the ten largest hold 7.1%. Material for sequencing was peripheral blood. The source of these receptors is a woman between 18 and 29 years old with stable Graves' hyperthyroidism. Some clones in this sample may be carry-over from other donors' samples. Each CDR3 is given with its conserved first and last residue. A D gene is named only where the DNA matches it firmly. For some rows the clone size is stated as once, few or many, or as a class when expanded; others skip it.

j_gene	abundance	d_gene	v_gene	len	CDR3nt	CDR3aa
TRBJ1-6	many	-	TRBV20-1	14	TGCAGTGCTAGGGCGGGGCAGAGTAATTCACCCCTCCACTTT	CSARAGQSNSPLHF
TRBJ1-5	many	TRBD1	TRBV30	15	TGTGCCTGGAGCCGGGGAGGGACAGTCAATCAGCCCCAGCATTTT	CAWSRGGTVNQPQHF
TRBJ2-5	many	TRBD1	TRBV7-9	14	TGTGCCAGCAGTCATACAGGGGGCGGAGAGACCCAGTACTTC	CASSHTGGGETQYF
TRBJ2-2	many	-	TRBV11-2	14	TGTGCCAGCAGCTCCCGGGACGGCACCGGGGAGCTGTTTTTT	CASSSRDGTGELFF
TRBJ1-2	-	TRBD1	TRBV6-1	14	TGTGCCAGCAGTGATTTGACAGGGACGGATGGCTACACCTTC	CASSDLTGTDGYTF
TRBJ2-7	many	-	TRBV5-1	14	TGCGCCAGCAACCTTGGTGCGGAGATTCACGAGCAGTACTTC	CASNLGAEIHEQYF
TRBJ1-2	few	-	TRBV5-1	14	TGCGCCAGCAGCCCACGGTGGGACTTGTATGGCTACACCTTC	CASSPRWDLYGYTF
TRBJ1-1	-	-	TRBV5-1	14	TGCGCCAGCAGCTCTTGGGCTGGCGGCACTGAAGCTTTCTTT	CASSSWAGGTEAFF
TRBJ2-2	many	-	TRBV7-2	15	TGTGCCAGCAGTTTCGGGCTTGCGGGCACCGGGGAGCTGTTTTTT	CASSFGLAGTGELFF
TRBJ2-7	-	-	TRBV20-1	12	TGCAGTGCTGGGGGCGGTTCCTACGAGCAGTACTTC	CSAGGGSYEQYF
TRBJ1-5	many	TRBD1	TRBV12-3/TRBV12-4	15	TGTGCCAGCAGTTTGGGACAGGGGACCAATCAGCCCCAGCATTTT	CASSLGQGTNQPQHF
TRBJ2-5	-	TRBD2	TRBV6-1	16	TGTGCCAGCAGTGAACGGGCAGGACTAGCCGGGGAGACCCAGTACTTC	CASSERAGLAGETQYF
TRBJ1-5	many	-	TRBV12-3/TRBV12-4	13	TGTGCCAGCAGTTTGACCGATTTATTGCCCCAGCATTTT	CASSLTDLLPQHF
TRBJ1-2	-	-	TRBV28	15	TGTGCCAGCAGCCCGATGGGAGTAATTACCTATGGCTACACCTTC	CASSPMGVITYGYTF
TRBJ2-7	many	-	TRBV25-1	15	TGTGCCAGCAGTGAATTGGGAAAAAGCTCCTACGAGCAGTACTTC	CASSELGKSSYEQYF
TRBJ1-5	many	-	TRBV27	17	TGTGCCAGCAGTTCGAAACCCACAGGGTTTAGCAATCAGCCCCAGCATTTT	CASSSKPTGFSNQPQHF
TRBJ1-5	few	-	TRBV6-2/TRBV6-3	13	TGTGCCAGCGATAGGACAGAAAATCAGCCCCAGCATTTT	CASDRTENQPQHF
TRBJ2-5	many	TRBD2	TRBV12-3/TRBV12-4	16	TGTGCCAGCAGTTTATCCAGCGGGGATATCCAAGAGACCCAGTACTTC	CASSLSSGDIQETQYF
TRBJ2-2	few	-	TRBV6-1	15	TGTGCCAGCAGTAAGGGACATTCGAACACCGGGGAGCTGTTTTTT	CASSKGHSNTGELFF
TRBJ2-5	many	TRBD1	TRBV12-3/TRBV12-4	15	TGTGCCAGCAGTCCTATCAGGGGGAAGGGGCGGACCCAGTACTTC	CASSPIRGKGRTQYF
TRBJ2-5	many	TRBD2	TRBV9	17	TGTGCCAGCAGCGTAGGGACTAGCGGGGGGGCCGGGGAGACCCAGTACTTC	CASSVGTSGGAGETQYF
TRBJ2-2	-	-	TRBV20-1	15	TGCAGTGCCCACCCGGGGAGGGGGCGTACCGGGGAGCTGTTTTTT	CSAHPGRGRTGELFF
TRBJ2-3	few	-	TRBV6-2/TRBV6-3	15	TGTGCCAGCAGTTACTCGAGGGACAGCACAGATACGCAGTATTTT	CASSYSRDSTDTQYF
TRBJ1-5	few	TRBD1	TRBV5-1	18	TGCGCCAGCAGCTTGGAGCCAACGCAGGGGGCATTTAGTCAGCCCCAGCATTTT	CASSLEPTQGAFSQPQHF
TRBJ1-1	once	-	TRBV13	14	TGTGCCAGCAGCTCCAACGAGGGAAGGACTGAAGCTTTCTTT	CASSSNEGRTEAFF
TRBJ2-7	many	TRBD2	TRBV20-1	14	TGCAATGCCACCGGGACTAGCGGCTCCTACGAGCAGTACTTC	CNATGTSGSYEQYF
TRBJ1-2	many	-	TRBV20-1	10	TGCAGTGCTACCGGGAATGGCTACACCTTC	CSATGNGYTF
TRBJ1-2	many	TRBD1	TRBV27	12	TGTGCCAGCGGGGACAGGCGATATGGCTACACCTTC	CASGDRRYGYTF
TRBJ1-2	many	-	TRBV6-5	15	TGTGCCAGCAGTTACCCGCGGGGGTCTAACTATGGCTACACCTTC	CASSYPRGSNYGYTF